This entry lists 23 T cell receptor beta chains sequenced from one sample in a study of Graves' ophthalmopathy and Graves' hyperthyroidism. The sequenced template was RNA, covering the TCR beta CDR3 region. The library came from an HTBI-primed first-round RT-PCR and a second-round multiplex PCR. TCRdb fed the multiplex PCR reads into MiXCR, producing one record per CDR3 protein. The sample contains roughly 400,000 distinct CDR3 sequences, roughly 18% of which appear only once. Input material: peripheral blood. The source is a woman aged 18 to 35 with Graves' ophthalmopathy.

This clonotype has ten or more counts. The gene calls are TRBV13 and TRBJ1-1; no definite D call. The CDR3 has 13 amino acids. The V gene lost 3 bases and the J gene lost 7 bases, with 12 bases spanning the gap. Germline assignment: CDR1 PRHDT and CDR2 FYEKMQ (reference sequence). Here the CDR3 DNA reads TGTGCCAGCAGCTTGACCGGGCGCGGTGAAGCTTTCTTT. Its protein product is CASSLTGRGEAFF.

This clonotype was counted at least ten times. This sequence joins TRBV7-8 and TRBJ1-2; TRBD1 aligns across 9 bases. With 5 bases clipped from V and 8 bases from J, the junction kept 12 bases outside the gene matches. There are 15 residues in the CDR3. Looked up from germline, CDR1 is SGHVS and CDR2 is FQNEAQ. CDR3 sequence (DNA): TGTGCCAGCAGCCCACCCTGGGGACAGGGAAGGGGCTACACCTTC. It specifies CASSPPWGQGRGYTF.

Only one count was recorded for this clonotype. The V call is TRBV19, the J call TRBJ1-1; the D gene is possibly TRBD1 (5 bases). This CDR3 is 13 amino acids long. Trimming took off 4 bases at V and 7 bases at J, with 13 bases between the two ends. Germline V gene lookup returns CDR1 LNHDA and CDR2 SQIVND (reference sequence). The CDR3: CASSTPFGGEAFF. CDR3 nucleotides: TGTGCCAGTAGTACCCCGTTTGGGGGTGAAGCTTTCTTT. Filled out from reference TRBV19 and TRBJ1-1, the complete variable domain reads DGGITQSPKYLFRKEGQNVTLSCEQNLNHDAMYWYRQDPGQGLRLIYYSQIVNDFQKGDIAEGYSVSREKKESFPLTVTSAQKNPTAFYLCASSTPFGGEAFFGQGTRLTVV.

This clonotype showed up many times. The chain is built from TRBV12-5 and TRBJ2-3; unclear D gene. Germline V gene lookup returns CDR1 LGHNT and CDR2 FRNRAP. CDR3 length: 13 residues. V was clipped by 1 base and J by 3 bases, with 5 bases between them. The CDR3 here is CASGLAGTDTQYF. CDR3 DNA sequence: TGTGCTAGTGGTTTGGCCGGGACAGATACGCAGTATTTT.

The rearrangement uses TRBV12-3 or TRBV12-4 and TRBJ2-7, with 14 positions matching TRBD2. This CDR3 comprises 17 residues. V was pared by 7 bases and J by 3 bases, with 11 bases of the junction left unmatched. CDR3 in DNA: TGTGCCAGCACCAGACGGGGGGGACTAGCGGGAGTCTACGAGCAGTACTTC. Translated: CASTRRGGLAGVYEQYF.

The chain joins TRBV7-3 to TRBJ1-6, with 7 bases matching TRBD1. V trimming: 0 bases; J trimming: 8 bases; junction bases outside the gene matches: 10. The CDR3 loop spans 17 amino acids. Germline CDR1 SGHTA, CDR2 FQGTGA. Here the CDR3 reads CASSLTSAGGGDSPLHF. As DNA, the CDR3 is TGTGCCAGCAGCTTAACTTCCGCAGGGGGGGGGGATTCACCCCTCCACTTT.

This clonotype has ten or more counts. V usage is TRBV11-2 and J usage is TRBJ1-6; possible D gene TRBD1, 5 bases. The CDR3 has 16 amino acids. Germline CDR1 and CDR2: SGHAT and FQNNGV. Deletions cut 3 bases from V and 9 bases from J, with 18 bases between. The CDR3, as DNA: TGTGCCAGCAGCTTGGTCCGGGGCCCTCAGGTTTCACCCCTCCACTTT. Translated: CASSLVRGPQVSPLHF.

The CDR3 sequence is CASSEVLGNQPQHF. The CDR3 DNA reads TGTGCCAGCAGTGAAGTTTTAGGCAATCAGCCCCAGCATTTT. The chain is built from TRBV6-1 and TRBJ1-5; no clear D. The CDR3 has 14 amino acids. CDR1 MNHNS and CDR2 SASEGT come from the germline V gene. V gave up 1 base and J gave up 2 bases, with 6 bases separating them.

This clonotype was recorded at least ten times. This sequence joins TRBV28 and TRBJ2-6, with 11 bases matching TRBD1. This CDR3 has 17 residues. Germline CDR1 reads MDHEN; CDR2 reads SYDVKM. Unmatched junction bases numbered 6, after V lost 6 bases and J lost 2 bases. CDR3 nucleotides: TGTGCCAGCAGCCCTCGGACAGGGGGCACTGGGGCCAACGTCCTGACTTTC. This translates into CASSPRTGGTGANVLTF.

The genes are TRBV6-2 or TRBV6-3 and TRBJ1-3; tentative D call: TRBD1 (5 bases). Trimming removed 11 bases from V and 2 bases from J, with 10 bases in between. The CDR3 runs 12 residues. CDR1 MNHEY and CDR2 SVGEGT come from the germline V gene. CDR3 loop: CAGTGPGNTIYF. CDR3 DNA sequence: TGTGCCGGCACAGGCCCTGGAAACACCATATATTTT.

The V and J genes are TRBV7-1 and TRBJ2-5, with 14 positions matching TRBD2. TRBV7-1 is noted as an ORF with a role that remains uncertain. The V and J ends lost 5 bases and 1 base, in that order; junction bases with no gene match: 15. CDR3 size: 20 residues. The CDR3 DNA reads TGTGCCAGCAGCCCACCGCTGGGGACTAGCGGGAGCGGGGGCCAAGAGACCCAGTACTTC. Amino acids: CASSPPLGTSGSGGQETQYF.

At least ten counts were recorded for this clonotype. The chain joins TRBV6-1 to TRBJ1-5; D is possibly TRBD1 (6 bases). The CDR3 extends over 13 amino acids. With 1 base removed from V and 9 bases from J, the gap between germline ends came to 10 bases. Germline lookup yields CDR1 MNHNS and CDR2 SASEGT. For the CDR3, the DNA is TGTGCCAGCAGTGAAGGGACAGCTCTGCCCCAGCATTTT. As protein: CASSEGTALPQHF.

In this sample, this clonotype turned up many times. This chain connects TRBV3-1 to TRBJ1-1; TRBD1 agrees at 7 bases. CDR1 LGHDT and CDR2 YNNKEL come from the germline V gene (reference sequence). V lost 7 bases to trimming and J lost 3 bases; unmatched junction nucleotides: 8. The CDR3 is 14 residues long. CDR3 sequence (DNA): TGTGCCAGCACCCCGAGGGGGCGGGACACTGAAGCTTTCTTT. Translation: CASTPRGRDTEAFF.

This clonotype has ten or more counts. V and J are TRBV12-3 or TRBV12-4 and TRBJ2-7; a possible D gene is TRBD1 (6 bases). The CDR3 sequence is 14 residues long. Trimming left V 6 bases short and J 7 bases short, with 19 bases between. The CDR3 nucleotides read TGTGCCAGCAGCGCCTCCGGGACACTGGGTGAGCAGTACTTC. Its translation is CASSASGTLGEQYF.

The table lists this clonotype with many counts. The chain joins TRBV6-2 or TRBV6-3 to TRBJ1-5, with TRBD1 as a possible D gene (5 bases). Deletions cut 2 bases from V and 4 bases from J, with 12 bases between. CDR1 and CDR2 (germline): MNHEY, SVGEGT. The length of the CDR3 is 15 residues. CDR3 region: CASSYPWGRNQPQHF. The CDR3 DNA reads TGTGCCAGCAGTTACCCCTGGGGGAGAAATCAGCCCCAGCATTTT.

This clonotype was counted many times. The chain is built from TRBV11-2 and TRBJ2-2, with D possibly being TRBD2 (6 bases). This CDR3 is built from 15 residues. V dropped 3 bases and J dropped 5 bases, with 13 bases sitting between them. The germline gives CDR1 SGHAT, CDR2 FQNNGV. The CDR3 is CASSFAGTRTGELFF. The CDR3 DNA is TGTGCCAGCAGCTTCGCCGGGACTCGGACCGGGGAGCTGTTTTTT.

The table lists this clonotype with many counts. CDR3 DNA: TGTGCCAGCAGTGGAAACAGGATAGGGTATAATTCACCCCTCCACTTT. Translating gives CASSGNRIGYNSPLHF. The chain carries TRBV28 and TRBJ1-6; a weak D match, TRBD1 (5 bases). This CDR3 comprises 16 residues. V was trimmed by 5 bases and J by 4 bases, leaving 15 bases between them. Germline V gene sequence: CDR1 MDHEN, CDR2 SYDVKM.

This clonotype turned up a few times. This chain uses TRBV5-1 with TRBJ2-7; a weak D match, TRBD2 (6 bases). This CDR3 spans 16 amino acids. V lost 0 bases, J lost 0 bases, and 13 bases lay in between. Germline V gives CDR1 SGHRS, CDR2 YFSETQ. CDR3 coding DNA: TGCGCCAGCAGCTTGGCCGGGGGAAGTCTCTCCTACGAGCAGTACTTC. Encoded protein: CASSLAGGSLSYEQYF. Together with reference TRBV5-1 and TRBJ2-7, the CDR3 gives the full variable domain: KAGVTQTPRYLIKTRGQQVTLSCSPISGHRSVSWYQQTPGQGLQFLFEYFSETQRNKGNFPGRFSGRQFSNSRSEMNVSTLELGDSALYLCASSLAGGSLSYEQYFGPGTRLTVT.

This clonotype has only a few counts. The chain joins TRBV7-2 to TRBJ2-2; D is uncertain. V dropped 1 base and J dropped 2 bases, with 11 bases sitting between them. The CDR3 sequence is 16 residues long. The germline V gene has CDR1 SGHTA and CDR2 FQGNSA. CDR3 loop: CASSLGARRNTGELFF. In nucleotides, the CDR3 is TGTGCCAGCAGCTTAGGCGCTCGAAGAAACACCGGGGAGCTGTTTTTT.

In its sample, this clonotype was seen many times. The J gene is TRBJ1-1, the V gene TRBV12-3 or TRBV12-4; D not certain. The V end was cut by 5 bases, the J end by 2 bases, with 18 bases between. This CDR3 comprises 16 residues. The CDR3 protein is CASSVLPLDLNTEAFF. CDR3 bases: TGTGCCAGCAGTGTGCTTCCGCTGGACCTAAACACTGAAGCTTTCTTT.

CDR3 in amino acids: CASSLPLTGAYEQYF. DNA for the CDR3: TGTGCCAGCAGCTTACCCCTGACAGGGGCCTACGAGCAGTACTTC. V and J are TRBV7-2 and TRBJ2-7, with 8 bases identical to TRBD1. The CDR3 loop spans 15 amino acids. CDR1 SGHTA and CDR2 FQGNSA come from the germline V gene. The junction had 5 bases not matched to a gene; V was cut back by 2 bases and J by 2 bases.

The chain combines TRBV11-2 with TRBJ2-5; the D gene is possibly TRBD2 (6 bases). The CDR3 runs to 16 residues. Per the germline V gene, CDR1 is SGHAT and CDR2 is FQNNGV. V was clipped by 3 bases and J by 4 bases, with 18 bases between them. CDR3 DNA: TGTGCCAGCAGCTTCCTCCCGCAGGAGGGATTAGAGACCCAGTACTTC. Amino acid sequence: CASSFLPQEGLETQYF.

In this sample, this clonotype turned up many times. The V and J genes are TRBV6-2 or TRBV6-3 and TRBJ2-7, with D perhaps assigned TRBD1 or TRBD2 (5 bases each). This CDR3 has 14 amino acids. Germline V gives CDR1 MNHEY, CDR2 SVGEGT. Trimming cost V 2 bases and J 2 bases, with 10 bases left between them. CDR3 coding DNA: TGTGCCAGCAGTTACCCCGGGACCGCCTACGAGCAGTACTTC. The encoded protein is CASSYPGTAYEQYF.